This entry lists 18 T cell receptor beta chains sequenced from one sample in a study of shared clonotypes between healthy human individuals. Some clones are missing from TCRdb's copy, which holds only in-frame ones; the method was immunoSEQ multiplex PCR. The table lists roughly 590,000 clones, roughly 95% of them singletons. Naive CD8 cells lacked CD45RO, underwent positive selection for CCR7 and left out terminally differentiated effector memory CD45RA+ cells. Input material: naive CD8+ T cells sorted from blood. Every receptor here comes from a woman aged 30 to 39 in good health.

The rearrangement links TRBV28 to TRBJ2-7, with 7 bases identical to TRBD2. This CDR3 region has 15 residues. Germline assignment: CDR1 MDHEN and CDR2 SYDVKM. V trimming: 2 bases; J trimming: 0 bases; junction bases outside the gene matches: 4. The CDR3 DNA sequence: TGTGCCAGCAGTTTAGCGGGAGAGAGCTCCTACGAGCAGTACTTC. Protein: CASSLAGESSYEQYF.

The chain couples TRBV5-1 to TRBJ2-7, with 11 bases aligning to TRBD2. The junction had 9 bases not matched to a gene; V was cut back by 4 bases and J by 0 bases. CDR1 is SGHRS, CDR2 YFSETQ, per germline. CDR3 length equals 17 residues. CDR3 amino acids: CASSSSGLAASSYEQYF. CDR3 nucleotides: TGCGCCAGCAGCAGTTCGGGACTAGCGGCAAGCTCCTACGAGCAGTACTTC. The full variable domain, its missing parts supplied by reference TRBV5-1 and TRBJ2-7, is KAGVTQTPRYLIKTRGQQVTLSCSPISGHRSVSWYQQTPGQGLQFLFEYFSETQRNKGNFPGRFSGRQFSNSRSEMNVSTLELGDSALYLCASSSSGLAASSYEQYFGPGTRLTVT.

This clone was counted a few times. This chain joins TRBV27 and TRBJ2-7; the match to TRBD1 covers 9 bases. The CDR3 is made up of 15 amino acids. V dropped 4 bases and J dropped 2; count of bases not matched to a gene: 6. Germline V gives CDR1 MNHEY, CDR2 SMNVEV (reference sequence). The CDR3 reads CASSSTGTGTYEQYF. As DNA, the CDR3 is TGTGCCAGCAGTTCAACCGGGACAGGGACCTACGAGCAGTACTTC.

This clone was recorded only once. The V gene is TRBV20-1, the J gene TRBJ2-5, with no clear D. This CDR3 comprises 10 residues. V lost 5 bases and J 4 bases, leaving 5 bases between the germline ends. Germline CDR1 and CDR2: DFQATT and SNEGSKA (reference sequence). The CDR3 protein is CSAGPETQYF. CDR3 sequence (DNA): TGCAGTGCTGGGCCAGAGACCCAGTACTTC.

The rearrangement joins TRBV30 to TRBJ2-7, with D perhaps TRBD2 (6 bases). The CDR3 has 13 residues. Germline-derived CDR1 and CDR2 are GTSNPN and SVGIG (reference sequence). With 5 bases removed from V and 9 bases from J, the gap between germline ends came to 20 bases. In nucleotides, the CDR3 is TGTGCCTGGTACCCGGGACTCGAGGGTTGGCAGTACTTC. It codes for CAWYPGLEGWQYF.

CDR3 residues: CASSFAPRGQGAEQYF. CDR3 nucleotides: TGTGCCAGCAGTTTCGCCCCGCGGGGACAGGGGGCCGAGCAGTACTTC. This chain joins TRBV28 and TRBJ2-7; 12 bases match TRBD1. Per germline, CDR1 MDHEN and CDR2 SYDVKM. This CDR3 region has 16 residues. V lost 3 bases, J lost 6 bases, and 9 bases stayed unmatched.

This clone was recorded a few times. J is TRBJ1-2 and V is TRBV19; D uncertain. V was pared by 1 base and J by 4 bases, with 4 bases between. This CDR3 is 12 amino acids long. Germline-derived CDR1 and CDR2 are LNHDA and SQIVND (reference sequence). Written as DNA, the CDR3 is TGTGCCAGTAGTATAGCTGGCTATGGCTACACCTTC. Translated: CASSIAGYGYTF.

In nucleotides, the CDR3 is TGTGCCAGCAGTTTTCTTGGGCGGGATAGCTACTATGGCTACACCTTC. This encodes CASSFLGRDSYYGYTF. This chain joins TRBV28 and TRBJ1-2; D gene unclear. V was clipped by 3 bases and J by 3 bases, with 17 bases between them. The germline V gene encodes CDR1 MDHEN and CDR2 SYDVKM. The CDR3 has 16 amino acids.

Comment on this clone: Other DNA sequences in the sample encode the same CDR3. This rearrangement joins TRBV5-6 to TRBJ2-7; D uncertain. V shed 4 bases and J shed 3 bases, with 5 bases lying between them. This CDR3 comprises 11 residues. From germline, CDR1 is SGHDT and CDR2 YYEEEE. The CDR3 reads CASSLDYEQYF. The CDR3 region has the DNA TGTGCCAGCAGCCTTGACTACGAGCAGTACTTC.

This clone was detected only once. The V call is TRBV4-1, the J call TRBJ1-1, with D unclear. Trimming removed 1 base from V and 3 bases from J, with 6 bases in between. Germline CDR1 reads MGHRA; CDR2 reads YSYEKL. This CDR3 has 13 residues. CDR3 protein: CASSQVWDTEAFF. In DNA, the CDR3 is TGCGCCAGCAGCCAAGTTTGGGACACTGAAGCTTTCTTT.

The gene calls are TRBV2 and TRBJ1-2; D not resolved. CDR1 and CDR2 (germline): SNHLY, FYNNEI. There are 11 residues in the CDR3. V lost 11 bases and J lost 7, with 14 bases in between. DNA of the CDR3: TGTGCCCGGCAGAGTATGAGTGGCTACACCTTC. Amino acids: CARQSMSGYTF.

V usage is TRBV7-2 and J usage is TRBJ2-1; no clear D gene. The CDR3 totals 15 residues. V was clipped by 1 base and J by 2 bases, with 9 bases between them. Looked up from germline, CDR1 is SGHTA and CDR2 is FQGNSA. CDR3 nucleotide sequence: TGTGCCAGCAGCTTAGAGTGGGTCGCCTACAATGAGCAGTTCTTC. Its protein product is CASSLEWVAYNEQFF. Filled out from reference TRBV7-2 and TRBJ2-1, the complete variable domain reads GAGVSQSPSNKVTEKGKDVELRCDPISGHTALYWYRQSLGQGLEFLIYFQGNSAPDKSGLPSDRFSAERTGGSVSTLTIQRTQQEDSAVYLCASSLEWVAYNEQFFGPGTRLTVL.

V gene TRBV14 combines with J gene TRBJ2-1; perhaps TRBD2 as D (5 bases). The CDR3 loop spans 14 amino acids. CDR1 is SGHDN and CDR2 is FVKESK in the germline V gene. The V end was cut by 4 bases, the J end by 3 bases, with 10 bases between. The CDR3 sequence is CASSPDSGYNEQFF. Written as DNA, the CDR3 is TGTGCCAGCAGCCCGGACTCGGGCTACAATGAGCAGTTCTTC.

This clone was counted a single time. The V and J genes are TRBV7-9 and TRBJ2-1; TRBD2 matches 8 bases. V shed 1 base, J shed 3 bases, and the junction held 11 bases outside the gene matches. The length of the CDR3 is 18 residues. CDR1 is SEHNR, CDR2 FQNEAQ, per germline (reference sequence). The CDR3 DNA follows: TGTGCCAGCAGCTTAGAGGTTCTGGCGGGAGGTAACTACAATGAGCAGTTCTTC. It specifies CASSLEVLAGGNYNEQFF.

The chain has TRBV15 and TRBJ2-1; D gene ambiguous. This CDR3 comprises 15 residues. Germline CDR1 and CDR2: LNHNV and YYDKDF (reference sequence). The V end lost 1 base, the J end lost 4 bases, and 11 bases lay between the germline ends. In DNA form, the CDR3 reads TGTGCCACCAGCAGAGTAGATCAGGCATACAATGAGCAGTTCTTC. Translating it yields CATSRVDQAYNEQFF.

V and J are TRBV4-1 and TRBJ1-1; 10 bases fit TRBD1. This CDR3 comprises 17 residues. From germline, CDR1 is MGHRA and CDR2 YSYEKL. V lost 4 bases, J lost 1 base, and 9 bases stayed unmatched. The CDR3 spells CASSLRGTGETNTEAFF. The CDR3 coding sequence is TGCGCCAGCAGCCTAAGGGGGACAGGGGAGACGAACACTGAAGCTTTCTTT.

DNA for the CDR3: TGCGCCAGCAGCTTGGCACAGACAGGGGCGTCCTACAATGAGCAGTTCTTC. It specifies CASSLAQTGASYNEQFF. V is TRBV5-1 and J is TRBJ2-1; TRBD1 agrees at 8 bases. The ends lost 0 bases at V and 1 base at J; junction bases unmatched: 6. This CDR3 is built from 17 residues. Germline CDR1 is SGHRS and CDR2 is YFSETQ.

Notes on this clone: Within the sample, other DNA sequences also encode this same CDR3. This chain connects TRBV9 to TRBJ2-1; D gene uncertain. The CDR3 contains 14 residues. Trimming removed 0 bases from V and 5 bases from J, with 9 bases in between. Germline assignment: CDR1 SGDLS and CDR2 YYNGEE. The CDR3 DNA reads TGTGCCAGCAGCGTAGAGGATAATAACAATGAGCAGTTCTTC. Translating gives CASSVEDNNNEQFF.